This T cell receptor (beta chain) comes out of a study of T cells after yellow fever vaccination. At the level of the study: The fractions with low cell numbers were processed using SMART-Seq v4 Ultra Low Input. Overall study results and limits: Weaker overall was a secondary response that nonetheless peaked faster, on day 5 versus 15. The booster response re-showed most primary clones: around 97% CD4, approximately 86% CD8.

Remarks on this clonotype: What it recognizes is unknown.

Template switching with 5'RACE generated the TCR cDNA and added a universal primer site and UMIs. From the 5' RACE reads, TCRdb called clonotypes with MiXCR, one entry per CDR3 protein. The sample has around 67,000 distinct CDR3 sequences, around 7% seen once. V dropped 1 base and J dropped 0 bases, with 7 bases sitting between them. Germline V gene sequence: CDR1 LNHNV, CDR2 YYDKDF (reference sequence). The CDR3 extends over 15 amino acids. The gene calls are TRBV15 and TRBJ1-5; no clear D. The sequence derives from a man aged 18 to 35 who received the YFV17D yellow fever vaccine. The input for sequencing was CD8+ T cells sorted from PBMCs, taken 5 to 6 days after the first yellow fever vaccination. The CDR3 sequence: CATSRAQYSNQPQHF. CDR3 bases: TGTGCCACCAGCAGAGCCCAGTATAGCAATCAGCCCCAGCATTTT.